This T cell receptor beta chain was identified in a study of radiotherapy plus CTLA-4 blockade in lung cancer. Clones were sequenced by immunoSEQ multiplex PCR, and TCRdb holds only the in-frame ones, with some missing. The table lists 90,000 to 100,000 clones, about 90% of them singletons. Germline-derived CDR1 and CDR2 are SGHVS and FQNEAQ. This CDR3 is built from 16 residues. V shed 4 bases and J 4 bases; nucleotides not matched to a gene: 9. Specimen: peripheral blood, collected from a patient treated with radiotherapy plus ipilimumab. The V and J genes are TRBV7-8 and TRBJ2-3; 9 nucleotides align to TRBD2. The sequence came from a human donor with non-small cell lung cancer that progressed on radiotherapy plus ipilimumab. The CDR3 coding sequence is TGTGCCAGCAGCTCTACCACCGCGGGAGGGCCAGATACGCAGTATTTT. Its translation is CASSSTTAGGPDTQYF.